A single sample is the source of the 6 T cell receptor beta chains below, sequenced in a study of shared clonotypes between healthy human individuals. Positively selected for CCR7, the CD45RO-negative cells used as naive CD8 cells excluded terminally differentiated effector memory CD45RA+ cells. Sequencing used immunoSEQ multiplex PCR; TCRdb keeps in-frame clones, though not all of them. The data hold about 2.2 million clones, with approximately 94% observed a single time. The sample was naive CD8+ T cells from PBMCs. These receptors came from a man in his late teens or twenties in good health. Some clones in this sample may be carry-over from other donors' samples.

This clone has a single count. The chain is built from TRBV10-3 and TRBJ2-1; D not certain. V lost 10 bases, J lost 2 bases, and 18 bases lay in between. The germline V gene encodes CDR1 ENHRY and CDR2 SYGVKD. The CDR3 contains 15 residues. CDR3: CATLTAPSAYNEQFF. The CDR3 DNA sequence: TGTGCCACTCTAACGGCCCCTTCCGCCTACAATGAGCAGTTCTTC.

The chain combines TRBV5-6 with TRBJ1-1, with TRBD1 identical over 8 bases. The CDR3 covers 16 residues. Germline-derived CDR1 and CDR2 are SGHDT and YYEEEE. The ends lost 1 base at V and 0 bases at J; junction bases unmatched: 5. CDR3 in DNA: TGTGCCAGCAGCTTGAGGACAGGGTGGGTGAACACTGAAGCTTTCTTT. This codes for CASSLRTGWVNTEAFF.

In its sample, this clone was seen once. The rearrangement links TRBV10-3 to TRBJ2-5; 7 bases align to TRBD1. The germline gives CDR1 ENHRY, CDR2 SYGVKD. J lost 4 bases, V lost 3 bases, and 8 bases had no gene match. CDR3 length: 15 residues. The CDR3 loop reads CAISELGGRGETQYF. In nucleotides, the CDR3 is TGTGCCATCAGTGAACTAGGGGGCCGGGGAGAGACCCAGTACTTC.

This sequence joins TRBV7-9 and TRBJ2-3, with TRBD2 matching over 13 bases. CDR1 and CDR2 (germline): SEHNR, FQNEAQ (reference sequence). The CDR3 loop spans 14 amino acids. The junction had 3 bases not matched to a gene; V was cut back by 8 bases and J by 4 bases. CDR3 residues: CASEGTSGADTQYF. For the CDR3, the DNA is TGTGCCAGCGAAGGGACTAGCGGGGCAGATACGCAGTATTTT.

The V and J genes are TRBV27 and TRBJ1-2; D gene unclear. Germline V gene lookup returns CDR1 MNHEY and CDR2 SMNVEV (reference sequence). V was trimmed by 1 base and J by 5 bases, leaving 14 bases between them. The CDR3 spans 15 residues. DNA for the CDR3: TGTGCCAGCAGTTTATTATACGACGCCCGATATGGCTACACCTTC. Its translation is CASSLLYDARYGYTF.

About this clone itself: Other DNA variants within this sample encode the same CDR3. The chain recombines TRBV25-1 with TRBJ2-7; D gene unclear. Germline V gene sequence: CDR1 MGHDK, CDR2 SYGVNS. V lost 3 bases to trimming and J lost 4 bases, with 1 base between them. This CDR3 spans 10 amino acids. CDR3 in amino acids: CASSDYEQYF. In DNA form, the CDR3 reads TGTGCCAGCAGTGATTACGAGCAGTACTTC.